The rows below give T cell receptor beta chains drawn from one sample of a study of blood T cells in healthy people across ages. TCRdb ran MiXCR on the 5' RACE reads and lists one entry per CDR3 protein. This table holds about 510,000 distinct CDR3 sequences, about a quarter found once. These same data were also listed under a study on T cells of mothers and their children.

The sequenced sample consisted of blood. The receptors shown here come from a boy aged 2 to 10 in good health. The CDR3 runs from the conserved cysteine through the conserved F or W. The D gene is left open where the match is weak. The size entry is marked missing in some rows and otherwise reads once, few, many or a size class.

v_call	clone_size	j_call	d_call	cdr3_aa	cdr3_nt
TRBV4-1	.	TRBJ2-5	TRBD2	CASSSRGSGRATETQYF	TGCGCCAGCAGCTCCCGAGGGAGCGGGAGGGCCACGGAGACCCAGTACTTC
TRBV7-9	many	TRBJ2-1	.	CASSEGPFPYNEQFF	TGTGCCAGCAGCGAAGGACCGTTCCCCTACAATGAGCAGTTCTTC
TRBV6-5	.	TRBJ2-1	.	CASRAQGVEKQFF	TGTGCCAGCAGGGCGCAGGGCGTGGAAAAGCAGTTCTTC
TRBV27	.	TRBJ2-7	TRBD2	CASSLSFAGGLWLEQYF	TGTGCCAGCAGTTTATCGTTCGCGGGGGGACTCTGGCTCGAGCAGTACTTC
TRBV7-2	few	TRBJ2-7	.	CASRPRESYEQYF	TGTGCCAGCAGACCAAGGGAGAGTTACGAGCAGTACTTC
TRBV9	.	TRBJ2-1	TRBD2	CASSVAITSGSYEQFF	TGTGCCAGCAGCGTAGCTATCACTAGCGGGAGCTATGAGCAGTTCTTC
TRBV25-1	.	TRBJ2-7	.	CASSEKGRGPYEQYF	TGTGCCAGCAGTGAAAAAGGGCGGGGTCCCTACGAGCAGTACTTC
TRBV5-4	few	TRBJ1-4	.	CASSLAASGREKLFF	TGTGCCAGCAGCTTGGCCGCGTCAGGACGTGAAAAACTGTTTTTT
TRBV28	.	TRBJ1-1	.	CASSLRTSWEDVNTEAFF	TGTGCCAGCAGTTTAAGGACATCCTGGGAAGACGTTAACACTGAAGCTTTCTTT
TRBV13	.	TRBJ1-4	.	CASSSTPGLGTNEKLFF	TGTGCCAGCAGCTCCACCCCGGGGCTTGGAACTAATGAAAAACTGTTTTTT
TRBV19	few	TRBJ2-7	TRBD1	CASSPQGGSVNEQYF	TGTGCCAGTAGCCCGCAAGGGGGCTCGGTAAACGAGCAGTACTTC
TRBV29-1	.	TRBJ2-5	.	CSVAKPSQETQYF	TGCAGCGTTGCTAAGCCGAGCCAAGAGACCCAGTACTTC
TRBV7-9	few	TRBJ2-1	.	CASSLEAGANEQFF	TGTGCCAGCAGCTTAGAAGCGGGCGCCAATGAGCAGTTCTTC
TRBV28	.	TRBJ1-3	.	CASSLSGAAGNTIYF	TGTGCCAGCAGTTTATCGGGGGCGGCTGGAAACACCATATATTTT
TRBV6-5	few	TRBJ2-3	TRBD2	CASSFGTRADTQYF	TGTGCCAGCAGTTTCGGGACTAGGGCAGATACGCAGTATTTT
TRBV12-3/TRBV12-4	.	TRBJ2-3	.	CASSAQLGGQSTDAQYF	TGTGCCAGCAGTGCCCAACTCGGCGGACAGAGCACAGATGCGCAGTATTTT
TRBV10-3	.	TRBJ2-1	.	CAIRVAEEQFF	TGTGCCATCAGGGTAGCGGAAGAGCAGTTCTTC
TRBV7-2	few	TRBJ1-5	.	CASSNTGPLGPQHF	TGTGCCAGCAGCAACACCGGGCCCCTAGGGCCCCAGCATTTT
TRBV24-1	.	TRBJ2-2	.	CATGAGAWEPTGELFF	TGTGCCACCGGTGCAGGCGCCTGGGAACCTACGGGGGAGCTGTTTTTT
TRBV5-1	few	TRBJ1-5	.	CASRIGANQPQHF	TGCGCCAGCAGGATCGGGGCAAATCAGCCCCAGCATTTT
TRBV12-3/TRBV12-4	few	TRBJ2-5	TRBD2	CASKMANGLAGGGQETQYF	TGTGCCAGCAAGATGGCTAACGGACTAGCGGGAGGGGGCCAAGAGACCCAGTACTTC
TRBV12-3/TRBV12-4	few	TRBJ2-7	TRBD1	CASSSPGTGGPEQYF	TGTGCCAGCAGTTCCCCCGGGACAGGGGGTCCCGAGCAGTACTTC